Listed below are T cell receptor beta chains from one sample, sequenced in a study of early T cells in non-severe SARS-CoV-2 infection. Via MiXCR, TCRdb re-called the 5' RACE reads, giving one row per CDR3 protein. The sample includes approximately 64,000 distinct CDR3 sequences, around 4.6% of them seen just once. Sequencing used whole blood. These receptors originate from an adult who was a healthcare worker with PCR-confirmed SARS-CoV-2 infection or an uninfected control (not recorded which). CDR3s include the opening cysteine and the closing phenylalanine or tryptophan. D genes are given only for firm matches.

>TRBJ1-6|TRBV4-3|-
CASSQDAGNSPLHF
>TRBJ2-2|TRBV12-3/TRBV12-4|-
CASSFGPPGTGELFF
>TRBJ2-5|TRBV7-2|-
CASSISKAQETQYF
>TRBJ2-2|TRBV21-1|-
CASIVRSPGELFF
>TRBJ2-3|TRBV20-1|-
CSARDPTSSGGTDTQYF
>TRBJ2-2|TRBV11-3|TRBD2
CASSPGGADTGELFF
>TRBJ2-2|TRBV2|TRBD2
CASSAVTSGGTGELFF
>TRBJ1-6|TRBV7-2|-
CASSIRGRDSPLHF
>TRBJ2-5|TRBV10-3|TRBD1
CATSDRPQETQYF
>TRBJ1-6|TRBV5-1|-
CASSPGRNNSPLHF
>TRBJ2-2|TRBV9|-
CASSVGSRGNTGELFF
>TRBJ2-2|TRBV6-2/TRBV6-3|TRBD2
CASSYSLAGEVGELFF
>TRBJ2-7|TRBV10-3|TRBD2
CATFTGRDYEQYF
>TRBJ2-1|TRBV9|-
CASSDDYSYNEQFF
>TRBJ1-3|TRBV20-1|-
CSAPFLNTIYF
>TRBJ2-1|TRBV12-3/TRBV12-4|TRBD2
CASSFRLGLADNEQFF
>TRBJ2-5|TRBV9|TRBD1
CASSVVDRKQETQYF
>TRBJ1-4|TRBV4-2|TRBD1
CASSRTGPGEKLFF
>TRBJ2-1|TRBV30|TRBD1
CATDGQGPLDEQFF
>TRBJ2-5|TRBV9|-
CASSVDGETQYF
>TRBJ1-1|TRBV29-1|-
CSVVSQGKVTEAFF
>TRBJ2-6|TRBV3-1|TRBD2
CASSSGTSSGANVLTF
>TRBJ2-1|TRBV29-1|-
CSVLSDYGEQFF
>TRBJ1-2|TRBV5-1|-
CASSLGRYGYTF
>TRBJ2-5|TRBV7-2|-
CASSLRVRQQETQYF
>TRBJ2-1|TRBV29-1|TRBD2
CSVEGSGGSNEQFF
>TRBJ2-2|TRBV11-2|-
CASSFAGYTGELFF
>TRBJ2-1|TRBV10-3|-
CAISEPRRGNSYNEKFF
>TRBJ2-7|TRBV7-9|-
CASSFADLNSYEQYF
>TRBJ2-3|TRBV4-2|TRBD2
CASSQGTSGGADTQYF
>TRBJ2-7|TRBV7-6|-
CASSLDGGGEQYF
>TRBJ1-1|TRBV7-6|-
CASSLMGGETEAFF
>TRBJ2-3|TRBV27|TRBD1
CASSWGQGRVPDTQYF
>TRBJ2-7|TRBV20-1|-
CSARKDDGSYEQYF
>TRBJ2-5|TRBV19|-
CASSPDQETQYF
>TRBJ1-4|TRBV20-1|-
CSATQGTNEKLFF
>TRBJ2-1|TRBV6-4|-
CASSDSRREQFF
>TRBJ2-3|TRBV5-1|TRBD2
CASSLQGLAGGRDTQYF
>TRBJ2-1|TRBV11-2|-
CASSFETSNNEQFF
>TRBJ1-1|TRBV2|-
CASTIADGYTEAFF
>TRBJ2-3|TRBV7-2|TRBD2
CAGISLAGADTQYF
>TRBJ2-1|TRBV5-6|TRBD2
CASSRRLATRSSYNEQFF